One sample yielded the 21 T cell receptor beta chains listed below, sequenced in a study of CD8+CD57+ T cells in acquired aplastic anemia. Researchers used genomic DNA as the template to profile TCR beta VDJ and CDR3. MiXCR was run by TCRdb on the reads, yielding one entry per CDR3 protein. The top ten clones hold around 1.1% of a sample with about 220,000 distinct CDR3 sequences, about a third of them seen once. The sequenced sample consisted of sorted CD4+, CD8+, or CD8+CD57+ T cells (not recorded which) from PBMCs. These receptors originate from a human donor in good health, serving as a control.

V gene TRBV19 combines with J gene TRBJ1-6, with 9 bases identical to TRBD1. V lost 4 bases and J lost 10; bases outside the gene matches: 8. Germline assignment: CDR1 LNHDA and CDR2 SQIVND (reference sequence). The CDR3 consists of 15 residues. The CDR3 coding sequence is TGTGCCAGTAGTAGACAGGGGGGTTCGAGGTCACCCCTCCACTTT. Protein product: CASSRQGGSRSPLHF. Full variable domain (outside the CDR3, taken from reference TRBV19 and TRBJ1-6): DGGITQSPKYLFRKEGQNVTLSCEQNLNHDAMYWYRQDPGQGLRLIYYSQIVNDFQKGDIAEGYSVSREKKESFPLTVTSAQKNPTAFYLCASSRQGGSRSPLHFGNGTRLTVT.

In regard to this clonotype: This sequence may be a read error, since a much larger clone differs from it by one base. This likely comes from a read error, as the CDR3 has no conserved phenylalanine or tryptophan at its end. This sequence joins TRBV5-1 and TRBJ2-7; TRBD2 agrees at 11 bases. The J segment lost 0 bases and the V segment lost 0 bases, leaving 2 bases of the junction unmatched. This CDR3 comprises 16 residues. Germline CDR1 and CDR2: SGHRS and YFSETQ. CDR3 coding DNA: TGCGCCAGCAGCTTGGAGACTAGCGGGATCTCCTACGAGCAGTACCTC. It codes for CASSLETSGISYEQYL.

The sample holds many counts of this clonotype. V gene TRBV19 combines with J gene TRBJ1-2; D possibly corresponds to TRBD1 (5 bases). Germline loops: CDR1 LNHDA, CDR2 SQIVND (reference sequence). The CDR3 has 15 residues. V lost 4 bases, J lost 0 bases, and 12 bases lay in between. CDR3 in DNA: TGTGCCAGTAGTAGGGGACGGCCAGCTAACTATGGCTACACCTTC. Protein product: CASSRGRPANYGYTF.

This clonotype appeared many times. CDR3 sequence: CASSQDLWPESNSPLHF. The CDR3 region has the DNA TGTGCCAGCAGCCAAGATCTCTGGCCGGAGTCAAATTCACCCCTCCACTTT. The chain joins TRBV14 to TRBJ1-6, with D uncertain. The CDR3 is 17 amino acids. CDR1 is SGHDN, CDR2 FVKESK, per germline. Trimming removed 0 bases from V and 7 bases from J, with 16 bases in between.

Many counts were recorded for this clonotype. The chain links TRBV5-1 to TRBJ1-1; D not certain. The germline V and J ends were trimmed by 1 base and 1 base, with 11 bases remaining between them. Per the germline V gene, CDR1 is SGHRS and CDR2 is YFSETQ. CDR3 length: 15 amino acids. CDR3 residues: CASSLWSAENTEAFF. For the CDR3, the DNA is TGCGCCAGCAGCTTGTGGTCCGCGGAGAACACTGAAGCTTTCTTT.

This clonotype was detected many times. The J gene is TRBJ2-1, the V gene TRBV12-3 or TRBV12-4; D assignment may be TRBD1 or TRBD2 (5 bases each). V lost 5 bases to trimming and J lost 7 bases, with 18 bases between them. The CDR3 consists of 15 residues. The CDR3 DNA follows: TGTGCCAGCAGTGATCGGGACCGCCCTTCTAATGAGCAGTTCTTC. It translates to CASSDRDRPSNEQFF.

This clonotype was observed at least ten times. The chain uses TRBV20-1 and TRBJ2-1, with D perhaps TRBD1 or TRBD2 (5 bases each). This CDR3 comprises 15 residues. The germline CDR1 and CDR2 sequences are DFQATT and SNEGSKA (reference sequence). V was trimmed by 3 bases and J by 2 bases, leaving 14 bases between them. Here the CDR3 DNA reads TGCAGTGCTAGGAGGGGCGGAGACACCTACAATGAGCAGTTCTTC. Its translation is CSARRGGDTYNEQFF.

The gene calls are TRBV29-1 and TRBJ2-3; D gene unclear. Between the trimmed V and J ends, which lost 6 bases and 6 bases, there was a span of 10 bases. Germline loops: CDR1 SQVTM, CDR2 ANQGSEA. The CDR3 covers 11 residues. Here the CDR3 reads CSVRSGDTQYF. The CDR3 coding sequence is TGCAGCGTACGATCCGGGGATACGCAGTATTTT.

In this sample, this clonotype turned up a few times. The gene calls are TRBV5-1 and TRBJ1-1, with unresolved D. The CDR3 has 15 amino acids. Between the trimmed V and J ends, which lost 0 bases and 1 base, there was a span of 10 bases. In germline, CDR1 is SGHRS, CDR2 YFSETQ. The CDR3 sequence: CASSLDYLGNTEAFF. The CDR3 region has the DNA TGCGCCAGCAGCTTGGACTACTTGGGGAACACTGAAGCTTTCTTT. The full variable domain, completed using reference TRBV5-1 and TRBJ1-1, is KAGVTQTPRYLIKTRGQQVTLSCSPISGHRSVSWYQQTPGQGLQFLFEYFSETQRNKGNFPGRFSGRQFSNSRSEMNVSTLELGDSALYLCASSLDYLGNTEAFFGQGTRLTVV.

The chain links TRBV7-3 to TRBJ2-1; D ambiguous. The V end was cut by 4 bases, the J end by 0 bases, with 13 bases between. The germline V gene encodes CDR1 SGHTA and CDR2 FQGTGA. This CDR3 has 16 amino acids. The CDR3 loop is CASSSGRLSSYNEQFF. For the CDR3, the DNA is TGTGCCAGCAGCTCAGGACGGTTGAGCTCCTACAATGAGCAGTTCTTC.

With regard to this clonotype: Just one base apart from a much larger clone, this may be a read error. The CDR3 nucleotides are TGTGCCGGCAGGCGAGGGGGCGAATTGGGGGCCAACGTCCTGACTTTC. The encoded protein is CAGRRGGELGANVLTF. The chain uses TRBV2 and TRBJ2-6, with 7 bases that match TRBD1. This CDR3 comprises 16 residues. The germline CDR1 and CDR2 sequences are SNHLY and FYNNEI.

Details on this clonotype: One end of the junction varies from germline; a read error may be responsible. The rearrangement uses TRBV28 and TRBJ1-3; D remains ambiguous. Looked up from germline, CDR1 is MDHEN and CDR2 is SYDVKM. There are 13 residues in the CDR3. This CDR3 reads CASSFHSGNTIYF. The DNA for the CDR3 is TGTGCCAGCAGTTTTCACTCTGGAAACACCATATACTTT.

The rearrangement joins TRBV25-1 to TRBJ1-3; 7 bases are a match to TRBD1. V shed 0 bases and J 0 bases; nucleotides not matched to a gene: 11. The CDR3 contains 19 residues. Looked up from germline, CDR1 is MGHDK and CDR2 is SYGVNS. CDR3 DNA sequence: TGTGCCAGCAGTGAATATACTGGGGACAGACTTCGCTCTGGAAACACCATATATTTT. The encoded protein is CASSEYTGDRLRSGNTIYF. The full variable domain, its missing parts supplied by reference TRBV25-1 and TRBJ1-3, is EADIYQTPRYLVIGTGKKITLECSQTMGHDKMYWYQQDPGMELHLIHYSYGVNSTEKGDLSSESTVSRIRTEHFPLTLESARPSHTSQYLCASSEYTGDRLRSGNTIYFGEGSWLTVV.

Remarks on this clonotype: A much larger clone lies one base from this, so it may be a read error. The V and J genes are TRBV7-2 and TRBJ1-6; tentatively, D is TRBD1 (6 bases). Germline CDR1 is SGHTA and CDR2 is FQGNSA. V shed 3 bases and J shed 9 bases, with 9 bases lying between them. The length of the CDR3 is 13 residues. The CDR3 nucleotides read TGTGCCAGCAGCTTCCAGGGGTCTTCACCCCTCCACTTT. Encoded protein: CASSFQGSSPLHF.

A few counts support this clonotype. This chain uses TRBV7-2 with TRBJ1-1; D unresolved. The CDR3 has 14 amino acids. The V and J ends lost 2 bases and 4 bases respectively, with 11 bases between them. Germline CDR1 and CDR2: SGHTA and FQGNSA. CDR3 loop: CASSLLGAGTEAFF. Here the CDR3 DNA reads TGTGCCAGCAGCTTATTGGGTGCGGGCACTGAAGCTTTCTTT.

Comment on this clonotype: This may come from a read error, since a much larger clone is one base off. The chain links TRBV11-2 to TRBJ2-3; TRBD2 agrees at 10 bases. This CDR3 has 15 residues. CDR1 is SGHAT and CDR2 is FQNNGV in the germline V gene. CDR3 nucleotides: TGTGCCAGCAGCTTCTTCCTAGCGGGAGCAGATGCGCAGTATTTT. It translates to CASSFFLAGADAQYF.

The table lists this clonotype with many counts. CDR3 sequence: CASSVAHKPDYNSPLHF. The CDR3 DNA follows: TGTGCCAGCAGCGTAGCCCATAAGCCGGACTATAATTCACCCCTCCACTTT. The rearrangement links TRBV9 to TRBJ1-6; D unresolved. Germline V gene data show CDR1 as SGDLS and CDR2 as YYNGEE. V dropped 0 bases and J dropped 3 bases, with 13 bases sitting between them. The CDR3 has 17 amino acids.

In its sample, this clonotype was seen many times. The rearrangement joins TRBV24-1 to TRBJ2-3, with TRBD2 as a possible D gene (5 bases). The germline V gene has CDR1 KGHDR and CDR2 SFDVKD. This CDR3 contains 14 residues. The V end was cut by 9 bases, the J end by 0 bases, with 12 bases between. The CDR3 DNA reads as TGTGCCACCGCATCCCGGGGAAGCACAGATACGCAGTATTTT. This codes for CATASRGSTDTQYF.

Notes on this clonotype: This may be a read error: a much more frequent sequence differs by one nucleotide. The chain couples TRBV11-1 to TRBJ1-2; TRBD1 agrees at 7 bases. V lost 8 bases to trimming and J lost 2 bases; unmatched junction nucleotides: 14. This CDR3 is built from 16 residues. Germline CDR1 reads SGHAT; CDR2 reads FQDESV (reference sequence). The CDR3 reads CASRYHTTGLNYGYTF. The CDR3 bases are TGTGCCAGCCGCTACCACACGACAGGGCTGAACTATGGCTACACCTTC.

This clonotype was recorded many times. The rearrangement links TRBV29-1 to TRBJ2-7, with D perhaps matching TRBD2 (5 bases). Germline V gene sequence: CDR1 SQVTM, CDR2 ANQGSEA. The germline V and J ends were trimmed by 1 base and 2 bases, with 6 bases remaining between them. The CDR3 sequence is 12 residues long. The CDR3 is CSVEAGTYEQYF. The CDR3 DNA reads TGCAGCGTTGAAGCGGGAACCTACGAGCAGTACTTC.

This chain joins TRBV30 and TRBJ1-1; a weak D match, TRBD1 (6 bases). Looked up from germline, CDR1 is GTSNPN and CDR2 is SVGIG (reference sequence). This CDR3 has 15 residues. Trimming removed 7 bases at V and 0 bases at J, with 18 bases between. CDR3 region: CALKYRVGMNTEAFF. Here the CDR3 DNA reads TGTGCCTTAAAATACAGGGTTGGCATGAACACTGAAGCTTTCTTT.